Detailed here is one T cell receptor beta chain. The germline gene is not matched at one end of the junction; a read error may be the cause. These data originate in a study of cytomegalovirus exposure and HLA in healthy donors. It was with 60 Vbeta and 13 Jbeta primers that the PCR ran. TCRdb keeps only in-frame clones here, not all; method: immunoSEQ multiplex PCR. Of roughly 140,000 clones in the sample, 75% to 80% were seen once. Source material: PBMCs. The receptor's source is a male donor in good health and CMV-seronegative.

The CDR3 region is CSSSLGGRQGARNEQFF. CDR3 DNA: TGTTCCAGCAGCTTAGGGGGCAGACAGGGGGCTAGGAATGAGCAGTTCTTC. The chain uses TRBV7-9 and TRBJ2-1; TRBD1 aligns across 10 bases. Germline V lookup: CDR1 SEHNR, CDR2 FQNEAQ (reference sequence). This CDR3 has 17 residues.